This TCR beta chain is drawn from a study of monozygotic twins with inflammatory bowel disease. Broader study findings: IBD patients carried less diverse TCRbeta repertoires (inverse Simpson) than healthy co-twins.

Germline values: CDR1 SGHRS, CDR2 YFSETQ. The CDR3 has 14 amino acids. Comment on this clonotype: The target antigen is unknown.

TCR libraries were prepared from 3,500 to 4,000 ng total RNA each. TCRdb reworked the 5' RACE reads into one entry per CDR3 protein, no DNA. The data show some 190,000 distinct CDR3 sequences, and the top ten clones hold more than 7.5%. The TCR comes from a human donor with ulcerative colitis or Crohn's disease, or a healthy co-twin of an affected twin (not recorded which). Material for sequencing was blood. The chain has TRBV5-1 and TRBJ2-3; TCRdb's D gene call, TRBD1, goes unchecked for lack of DNA. CDR3 residues: CASFEGDITDTQYF.